This T cell receptor beta chain stems from a study of blood T cell repertoires in COVID-19. The wider study: Researchers got acute and convalescent COVID-19 samples from the United States, Italy and Spain.

The CDR3 has 15 residues. CDR1 and CDR2 (germline): MNHEY, SVGAGI. The V and J ends lost 5 bases and 6 bases, in that order; junction bases with no gene match: 11. Data came from immunoSEQ multiplex PCR; TCRdb stores just in-frame clones and leaves some out. The table lists under 500,000 clones, roughly 91% of them singletons, with 4% to 5.5% in the top ten. The rearrangement links TRBV6-5 to TRBJ2-7, with TRBD1 matching over 9 bases. The TCR comes from a woman in her 30s with acute or convalescent COVID-19. The sample was peripheral blood. Written as DNA, the CDR3 is TGTGCCAGCAGTATACAGGGGGCCCGCCTCTCCGAGCAGTACTTC. Translating it yields CASSIQGARLSEQYF.